Reported below is one TCR beta chain. This record comes from a study of blood T cell repertoires in COVID-19. About the study: The analysed material was cDNA or gDNA that came from T cells, B-cell-depleted T cells, or PBMCs.

Clones were sequenced by immunoSEQ multiplex PCR, and TCRdb holds only the in-frame ones, with some missing. The sample holds about 75,000 clones, 70% to 85% seen once. CDR3 length: 16 amino acids. Trimming removed 1 base from V and 2 bases from J; junction bases left unmatched: 8. Per germline, CDR1 MNHNS and CDR2 SASEGT. The sample taken for sequencing was peripheral blood. This TCR came from a woman aged 50 to 65 with acute or convalescent COVID-19. This chain joins TRBV6-1 and TRBJ2-7; 7 nucleotides match TRBD2. CDR3 nucleotide sequence: TGTGCCAGCAGTGAAGTTGCGGCGGGGGACCCCTACGAGCAGTACTTC. It is translated as CASSEVAAGDPYEQYF.